This T cell receptor (beta chain) was found in a study of OX40 agonist ivuxolimab in advanced cancers. In the study overall: Ivuxolimab was a fully human IgG2 agonistic monoclonal antibody targeting the costimulatory receptor OX40 (CD134). Among the roughly 50 dose-escalation patients, roughly 20 had hepatocellular carcinoma, 15 melanoma, 9 renal cell carcinoma and 9 head and neck cancer. Three dose-escalation patients achieved partial responses, one with hepatocellular carcinoma and two with cutaneous melanoma. In the dose-escalation cohort, 70% to 85% of patients were male, and the mean age was 60 years with a range of about 20 to 90. Patients were allowed to have had prior anti-PD-1, anti-PD-L1 or anti-CTLA-4 therapy, and more than 30% of the dose-escalation patients had previously received checkpoint inhibitors. Peripheral TCRbeta sequencing aimed to test whether ivuxolimab altered TCR sequence diversity and caused clonal T-cell expansion. The paper reports the monotherapy dose-escalation portion (N of about 52 patients) of the phase I ivuxolimab trial. Intravenous ivuxolimab was administered to patients every 2 weeks at six dose levels: 0.01, 0.1, 0.3, 1.5, 3 and 10 mg/kg.

Genomic DNA was extracted from sorted cells for sequencing of the TCRbeta CDR3 region. The immunoSEQ Assay was used for sequencing of TCRbeta CDR3 regions. This is the immuneACCESS table as TCRdb keeps it, with only in-frame sequences that have V and J called. A part of the clones is gone; compared with another copy, unresolved V genes explain less than half, and the rest is unexplained. The sample table records 23,000 or so clones; less than 90% of these occur just once. Jointly, the top ten make up 30% to 35% of the sample. Judged by its sample share, this clone qualifies as medium-sized (0.01 to 0.1%). Its recognized antigen is unknown. Per-base quality was not reported, and no clone a single base away is much larger than it. Patients with autoimmune disease history or receiving systemic immunosuppression were excluded from the trial. In every dose cohort, peripheral blood was drawn for TCR sequencing at baseline, cycle 4 day 1, and cycle 7 day 1. The samples were drawn from a first-in-human, open-label, multicenter phase I dose-escalation trial of ivuxolimab. Adults with locally advanced or metastatic head and neck squamous cell, hepatocellular, melanoma or renal cell carcinoma were enrolled in the trial. Before TCR sequencing, CD4+ T cells and CD8+ T cells were sorted from peripheral blood as separate populations.

Relative to germline, V is 0 bases shorter and J is 2 bases shorter, with 11 bases between their ends. Looking up the germline V gene yields CDR1 SGHAT and CDR2 FQNNGV. The CDR3 sequence holds 15 residues, the cysteine and phenylalanine included. Solely the CDR3 DNA is kept, with 45 bases framed from the first base. Here is what the overall study found, with its caveats: The antigen specificity of the peripheral T cells that underwent clonal expansion was not determined. After ivuxolimab, expanded clones were on average more numerous among CD8+ T cells than among CD4+ T cells. Partial responders in the 0.1-3.0 mg/kg groups had among the lowest normalized peripheral clonal expansion, especially among CD8+ T cells. At doses of 0.1 to 3.0 mg/kg, clonal expansion of both CD4+ and CD8+ blood T cells was observed from baseline to week 6. Low levels of normalized T-cell clonal expansion were also seen in some nonresponding patients.

This receptor was taken from an adult with an advanced solid tumor such as melanoma, head and neck, liver or kidney cancer. This chain joins TRBV11-2 to TRBJ2-7; there is no confident call for the D gene. Sample: CD4+ or CD8+ T cells sorted from blood, taken in a trial of the OX40 agonist ivuxolimab. The encoded CDR3 is CASSLEASVTYEQYF. The sequenced DNA is TGTGCCAGCAGCTTAGAGGCCAGTGTGACCTACGAGCAGTACTTC.